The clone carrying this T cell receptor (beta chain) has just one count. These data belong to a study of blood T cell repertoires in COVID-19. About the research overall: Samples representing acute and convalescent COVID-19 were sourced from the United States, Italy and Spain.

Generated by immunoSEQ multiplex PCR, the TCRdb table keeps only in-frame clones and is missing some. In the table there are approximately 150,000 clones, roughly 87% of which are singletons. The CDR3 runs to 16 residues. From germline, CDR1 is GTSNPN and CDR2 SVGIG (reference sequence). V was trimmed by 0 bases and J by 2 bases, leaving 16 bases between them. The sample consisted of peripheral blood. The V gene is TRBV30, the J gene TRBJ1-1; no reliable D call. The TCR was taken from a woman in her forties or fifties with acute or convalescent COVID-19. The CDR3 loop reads CAWSVFPMRLNTEAFF. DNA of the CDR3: TGTGCCTGGAGTGTATTCCCTATGCGATTAAACACTGAAGCTTTCTTT. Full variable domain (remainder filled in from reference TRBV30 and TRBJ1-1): SQTIHQWPATLVQPVGSPLSLECTVEGTSNPNLYWYRQAAGRGLQLLFYSVGIGQISSEVPQNLSASRPQDRQFILSSKKLLLSDSGFYLCAWSVFPMRLNTEAFFGQGTRLTVV.